Sequencing of this T cell receptor beta chain was carried out in a study of CD8 T cells in ankylosing spondylitis. Overall study results and limits: Clones linked to the disease showed a CD8+ phenotype. They occurred at relatively low frequencies in peripheral blood. A motif in TCR beta, a set of several highly homologous variants, appeared characteristic of ankylosing spondylitis blood. From matched ankylosing spondylitis synovial fluid, disease-linked clones were reportedly recovered at significantly enriched levels.

Quantitative 5'-RACE with molecular barcodes produced the TCR beta libraries. TCRdb passed the 5' RACE reads through MiXCR, listing each CDR3 protein once. The sample records around 130,000 distinct CDR3 sequences, approximately 17% being singletons. The germline V and J ends were trimmed by 3 bases and 5 bases, with 13 bases remaining between them. The CDR3 is made up of 14 amino acids. This clonotype has only a few counts. Its target is not known. V usage is TRBV12-3 or TRBV12-4 and J usage is TRBJ1-1; D remains unclear. This TCR derives from a male donor with ankylosing spondylitis. Sequencing was performed on blood, either unsorted or a sorted T cell fraction (not recorded which). The CDR3 is CASSFGSAGTEAFF. The CDR3 nucleotides are TGTGCCAGCAGTTTTGGATCCGCTGGGACTGAAGCTTTCTTT.